The rows below give T cell receptor beta chains drawn from one sample of a study of OX40 agonist ivuxolimab in advanced cancers. Assay used: immunoSEQ multiplex PCR; TCRdb lists only in-frame clones, some missing. The sample includes roughly 25,000 clones, around 75% seen only once; the top ten take 18%. The specimen comprised CD4+ or CD8+ T cells sorted from blood, sampled in a trial of the OX40 agonist ivuxolimab. The receptors originated from an adult with an advanced solid tumor such as melanoma, head and neck, liver or kidney cancer. Each CDR3 is given with its conserved first and last residue. The order of the fields is D gene, clone size, J gene, V gene, CDR3 DNA, CDR3 protein. D genes are given only for firm matches. Clone size is shown for a subset of rows, as once, few, many or a class of expanded clone.

>-|-|TRBJ1-5|TRBV7-4
TGTGCCAGCAGCGCACCCGGTGGGCCCCAGCATTTT
CASSAPGGPQHF
>-|-|TRBJ1-5|TRBV19
TGTGCCAGCCGGGGCCGTTTAGAGGGGTATCAGCCCCAGCATTTT
CASRGRLEGYQPQHF
>TRBD2|-|TRBJ2-3|TRBV19
TGTGCCAGTAGTATCCGCACGCGACTAGCGATCACAGATACGCAGTATTTT
CASSIRTRLAITDTQYF
>TRBD2|few|TRBJ2-7|TRBV19
TGTGCCAGTAGTATCAGCGGGGGGGCTTACGAGCAGTACTTC
CASSISGGAYEQYF
>TRBD1|-|TRBJ2-1|TRBV4-3
TGCGCCAGCAGCCACGGGACAGGGGTGAATGAGCAGTTCTTC
CASSHGTGVNEQFF
>-|-|TRBJ1-2|TRBV9
TGTGCCAGCAGCCCGCCGACAGGACGCGTCTATGGCTACACCTTC
CASSPPTGRVYGYTF
>-|-|TRBJ2-7|TRBV5-6
TGTGCCAGCAGTCCTTTGGGGGGAGCCTACGAGCAGTACTTC
CASSPLGGAYEQYF
>-|-|TRBJ2-7|TRBV7-3
TGTGCCAGCAGCCGGCCCTCCCTAAAGCAGTACTTC
CASSRPSLKQYF
>TRBD1|few|TRBJ1-6|TRBV7-6
TGTGCCAGCAGCTTAAATCCTCTTAGGGACAGTAATTCACCCCTCCACTTT
CASSLNPLRDSNSPLHF
>-|-|TRBJ2-7|TRBV7-9
TGTGCCAGCAGCTTACAGGATTCGGCCGGTAGCGAGCAGTACTTC
CASSLQDSAGSEQYF
>-|once|TRBJ2-3|TRBV19
TGTGCCAGTAGTATAGGGCCTTTGGATATCACAGATACGCAGTATTTT
CASSIGPLDITDTQYF
>-|-|TRBJ2-7|TRBV11-1
TGTGCCAGCAGCTTAACCAACAGGGTCTACGAGCAGTACTTC
CASSLTNRVYEQYF
>-|few|TRBJ2-3|TRBV14
TGTGCCAGCAGCCAAGTCACCGGGTCCTCCACAGATACGCAGTATTTT
CASSQVTGSSTDTQYF
>TRBD1|-|TRBJ2-7|TRBV28
TGTGCCAGCACCACAGGGGGCGTCTACGAGCAGTACTTC
CASTTGGVYEQYF
>-|-|TRBJ2-7|TRBV7-9
TGTGCCAGCAGCTTAGGGCCCAGGGCTGCGCAGTACTTC
CASSLGPRAAQYF
>TRBD1|few|TRBJ1-2|TRBV2
TGTGCCAGCAGTACAGGGGGTGACTATGGCTACACCTTC
CASSTGGDYGYTF
>-|-|TRBJ1-6|TRBV23-1
TGCGCCAGCAGTCCTGGACTGATCAATTCACCCCTCCACTTT
CASSPGLINSPLHF
>TRBD2|-|TRBJ2-1|TRBV7-6
TGTGCCAGCAGCCCTGGTCTAGCGGGGGTCAATGAGCAGTTCTTC
CASSPGLAGVNEQFF
>-|medium-sized|TRBJ2-6|TRBV6-4
TGTGCCAGCAGGACTCCTACTAGCACTGGGGCCAACGTCCTGACTTTC
CASRTPTSTGANVLTF
>-|-|TRBJ1-2|TRBV7-2
TGTGCCAGCAGCTTGACCGGGGGGCACTATGGCTACACCTTC
CASSLTGGHYGYTF
>-|-|TRBJ2-7|TRBV7-3
TGTGCCAGCAGCGCCCGGCCTTCCGCCCCCTACGAGCAGTACTTC
CASSARPSAPYEQYF
>-|few|TRBJ1-1|TRBV11-3
TGTGCCAGCAGCCCCACGGGGACAACAGCTTTCTTT
CASSPTGTTAFF
>TRBD2|-|TRBJ2-4|TRBV7-2
TGTGCCAGCAGCTTATCTAGCGGGGGGGCCGGAGGGGACATTCAGTACTTC
CASSLSSGGAGGDIQYF
>-|-|TRBJ2-7|TRBV7-6
TGTGCCAGCAGCTCTGGCGCAGGGGCCTACGAGCAGTACTTC
CASSSGAGAYEQYF
>TRBD2|-|TRBJ2-1|TRBV9
TGTGCCAGCAGCGTTATAAGCGGGGGGTCAAATGAGCAGTTCTTC
CASSVISGGSNEQFF
>-|-|TRBJ2-5|TRBV6-6
TGTGCCAGCAGTTACTTCCGCGGACAGGAGACCCAGTACTTC
CASSYFRGQETQYF
>-|-|TRBJ1-1|TRBV28
TGTGCCAGCAGGGACCTTCCGCAGAACACTGAAGCTTTCTTT
CASRDLPQNTEAFF
>-|medium-sized|TRBJ2-7|TRBV9
TGTGCCAGCAGCCCAGGGGATGCCTACGAGCAGTACTTC
CASSPGDAYEQYF
>TRBD2|-|TRBJ2-1|TRBV27
TGTGCCAGCAGTTTAATCGGGGGGGACAATGAGCAGTTCTTC
CASSLIGGDNEQFF
>TRBD2|once|TRBJ2-1|TRBV19
TGTGCCAGTAGTAGGCGGGGGGGCAGGAATGAGCAGTTCTTC
CASSRRGGRNEQFF
>TRBD1|-|TRBJ1-1|TRBV2
TGTGCCGGATCTCAGGGGGCTGGGTACACTGAAGCTTTCTTT
CAGSQGAGYTEAFF
>-|-|TRBJ2-1|TRBV13
TGTGCCAGCAGCCCTACCTTGTCCTACAATGAGCAGTTCTTC
CASSPTLSYNEQFF
>-|-|TRBJ1-1|TRBV27
TGTGCCAGCAGTTTTTCCCAGAACACTGAAGCTTTCTTT
CASSFSQNTEAFF
>-|once|TRBJ1-3|TRBV9
TGTGCCAGCAGCGGGGAGAAGGGAAACACCATATATTTT
CASSGEKGNTIYF
>TRBD2|-|TRBJ2-7|TRBV27
TGTGCCAGCTCCGGGGGGGACGAGCAGTACTTC
CASSGGDEQYF
>-|-|TRBJ2-7|TRBV13
TGTGCCAGCAGCTCCGGGAACCCCTCCTACGAGCAGTACTTC
CASSSGNPSYEQYF
>-|-|TRBJ2-5|TRBV11-2
TGTGCCAGCAGCTCCCGAGGTGGCATGCAAGAGACCCAGTACTTC
CASSSRGGMQETQYF